This is a list of T cell receptor beta chains from one sample in a study of glioma-infiltrating T cells. TCRdb processed the multiplex PCR reads anew with MiXCR; each CDR3 protein has one entry. The top ten hold more than 6.5% of the sample, which has tens of thousands of distinct CDR3 sequences, 23% seen once. Sequencing was done on a sample of glioma tissue, nonneoplastic brain tissue, or PBMCs (not recorded which). These receptors originate from a human donor with low-grade glioma or glioblastoma, undergoing nonglioma brain surgery, or in good health (not recorded which). Both conserved end residues are part of each CDR3.

V gene	J gene	CDR3 protein
TRBV2	TRBJ1-1	CASSDSQAGNTEAFF
TRBV20-1	TRBJ2-5	CSARGLRGVQETQYF
TRBV5-1	TRBJ1-2	CASSGAPGTVQLPYGYTF
TRBV20-1	TRBJ1-5	CSAIRQGRGQPQHF
TRBV2	TRBJ2-2	CASSARWTGELFF
TRBV3-1	TRBJ2-1	CASSQERSQFF
TRBV12-3/TRBV12-4	TRBJ1-1	CASSLGTGGTEAFF
TRBV7-8	TRBJ2-3	CASSLTRTSGGDTQYF
TRBV20-1	TRBJ2-7	CAVRTSGRGAYEQYF
TRBV10-2	TRBJ1-5	CASGRDRGNQPQHF
TRBV4-1	TRBJ1-1	CASSQDGQPNTEAFF
TRBV20-1	TRBJ1-5	CSAREVGASNQPQHF
TRBV20-1	TRBJ2-3	CSARSRAGPRDTQYF
TRBV20-1	TRBJ2-5	CSARDLAGVKETQYF
TRBV24-1	TRBJ2-1	CATSDPNSGGSSYNEQFF
TRBV12-3/TRBV12-4	TRBJ1-2	CASSSSSRDRAYGYTF
TRBV6-1	TRBJ2-7	CASGPRAYYEQYF
TRBV19	TRBJ2-2	CASSPGTSGAGELLF
TRBV12-3/TRBV12-4	TRBJ2-2	CASSPRQGLYSGELFF
TRBV20-1	TRBJ2-2	CSAQRSENTGELFF
TRBV14	TRBJ1-2	CDSSQDDLRGRPHGYTF
TRBV18	TRBJ2-7	CASSPPNNRGFEQYF
TRBV2	TRBJ1-1	CANRDREANTEAFF
TRBV18	TRBJ1-2	CASSPEYSLGHYGYTF
TRBV6-2/TRBV6-3	TRBJ1-2	CASRVNVDGYTF
TRBV10-2	TRBJ2-3	CASSLTRGGAGTDTQYF
TRBV25-1	TRBJ2-3	CASSAATGRRTEKKYF
TRBV7-7	TRBJ2-2	CASSLTGGNTGELFF